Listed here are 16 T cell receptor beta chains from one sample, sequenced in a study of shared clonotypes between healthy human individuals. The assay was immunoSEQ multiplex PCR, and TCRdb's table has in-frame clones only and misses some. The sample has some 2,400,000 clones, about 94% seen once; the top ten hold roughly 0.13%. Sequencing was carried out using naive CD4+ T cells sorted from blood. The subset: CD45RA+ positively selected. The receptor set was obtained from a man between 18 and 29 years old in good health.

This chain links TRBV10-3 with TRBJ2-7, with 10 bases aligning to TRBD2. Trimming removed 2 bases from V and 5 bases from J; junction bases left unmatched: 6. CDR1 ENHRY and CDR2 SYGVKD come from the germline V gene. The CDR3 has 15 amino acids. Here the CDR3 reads CAISEESSGRNEQYF. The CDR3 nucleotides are TGTGCCATCAGTGAGGAGTCTAGCGGGAGAAACGAGCAGTACTTC.

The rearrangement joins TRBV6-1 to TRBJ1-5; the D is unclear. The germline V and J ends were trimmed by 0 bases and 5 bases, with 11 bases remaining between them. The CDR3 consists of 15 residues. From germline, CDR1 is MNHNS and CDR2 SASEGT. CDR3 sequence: CASSEALGGYQPQHF. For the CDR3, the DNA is TGTGCCAGCAGTGAAGCGCTAGGAGGGTATCAGCCCCAGCATTTT.

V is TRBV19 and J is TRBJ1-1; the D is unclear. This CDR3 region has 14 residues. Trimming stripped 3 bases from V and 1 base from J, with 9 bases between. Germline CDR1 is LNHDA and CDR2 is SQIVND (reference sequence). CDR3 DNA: TGTGCCAGTAGTATCCGGGAAACGAACACTGAAGCTTTCTTT. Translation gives CASSIRETNTEAFF.

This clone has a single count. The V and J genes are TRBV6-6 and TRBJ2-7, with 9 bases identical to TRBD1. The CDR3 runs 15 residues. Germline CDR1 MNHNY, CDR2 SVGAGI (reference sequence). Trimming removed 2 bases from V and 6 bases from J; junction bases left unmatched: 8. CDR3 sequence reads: CASSYRDREGGEQYF. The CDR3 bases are TGTGCCAGCAGTTACCGGGACAGGGAAGGTGGCGAGCAGTACTTC.

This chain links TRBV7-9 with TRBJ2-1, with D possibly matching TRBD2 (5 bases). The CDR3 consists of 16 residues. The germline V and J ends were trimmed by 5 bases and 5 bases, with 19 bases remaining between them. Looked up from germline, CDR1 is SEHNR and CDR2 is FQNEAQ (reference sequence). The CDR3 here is CASSSGLTPRDNEQFF. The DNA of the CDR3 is TGTGCCAGCAGCAGCGGACTCACCCCCCGGGACAATGAGCAGTTCTTC.

Here the CDR3 reads CASSQDRGGRDSGELFF. The CDR3 region has the DNA TGCGCCAGCAGCCAAGATCGGGGCGGGAGGGATTCCGGGGAGCTGTTTTTT. V gene TRBV4-3 combines with J gene TRBJ2-2; 9 bases map to TRBD2. Germline CDR1 reads LGHNA; CDR2 reads YSLEER. CDR3 length equals 17 residues. V lost 0 bases to trimming and J lost 6 bases; unmatched junction nucleotides: 8.

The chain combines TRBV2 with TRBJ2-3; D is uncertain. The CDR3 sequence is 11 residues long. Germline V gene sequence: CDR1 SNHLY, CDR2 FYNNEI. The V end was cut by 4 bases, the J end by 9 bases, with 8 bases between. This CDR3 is CASSGEGTQYF. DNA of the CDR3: TGTGCCAGCAGTGGGGAAGGGACGCAGTATTTT.

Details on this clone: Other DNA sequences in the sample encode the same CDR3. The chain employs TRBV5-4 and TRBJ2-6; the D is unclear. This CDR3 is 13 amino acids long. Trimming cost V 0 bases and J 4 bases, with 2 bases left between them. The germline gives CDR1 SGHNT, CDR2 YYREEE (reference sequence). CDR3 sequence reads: CASSLAGANVLTF. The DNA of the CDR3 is TGTGCCAGCAGCTTGGCCGGGGCCAACGTCCTGACTTTC. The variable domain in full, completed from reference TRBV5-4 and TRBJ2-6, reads ETGVTQSPTHLIKTRGQQVTLRCSSQSGHNTVSWYQQALGQGPQFIFQYYREEENGRGNFPPRFSGLQFPNYSSELNVNALELDDSALYLCASSLAGANVLTFGAGSRLTVL.

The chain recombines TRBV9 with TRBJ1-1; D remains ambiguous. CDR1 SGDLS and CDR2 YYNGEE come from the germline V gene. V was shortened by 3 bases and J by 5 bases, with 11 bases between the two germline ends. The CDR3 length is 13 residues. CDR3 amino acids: CASSAESNTEAFF. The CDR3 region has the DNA TGTGCCAGCAGCGCAGAATCAAATACTGAAGCTTTCTTT.

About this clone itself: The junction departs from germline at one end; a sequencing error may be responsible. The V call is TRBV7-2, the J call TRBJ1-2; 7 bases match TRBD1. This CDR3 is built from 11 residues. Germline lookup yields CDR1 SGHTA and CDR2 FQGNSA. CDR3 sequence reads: CASSSDRSKLF. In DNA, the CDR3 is TGTGCCAGCAGCTCGGACAGGTCAAAATTGTTC.

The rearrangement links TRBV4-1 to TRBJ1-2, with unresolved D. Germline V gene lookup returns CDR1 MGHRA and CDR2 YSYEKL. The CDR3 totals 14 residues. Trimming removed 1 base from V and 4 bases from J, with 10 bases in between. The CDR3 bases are TGCGCCAGCAGCCAAGCGTGGAGTATCTATGGCTACACCTTC. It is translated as CASSQAWSIYGYTF.

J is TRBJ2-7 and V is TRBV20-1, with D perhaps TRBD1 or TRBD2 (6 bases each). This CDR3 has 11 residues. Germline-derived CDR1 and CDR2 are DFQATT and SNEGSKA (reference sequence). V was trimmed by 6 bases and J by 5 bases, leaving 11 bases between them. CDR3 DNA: TGCAGTGCCGGGGGCCTCAACGAGCAGTACTTC. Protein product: CSAGGLNEQYF.

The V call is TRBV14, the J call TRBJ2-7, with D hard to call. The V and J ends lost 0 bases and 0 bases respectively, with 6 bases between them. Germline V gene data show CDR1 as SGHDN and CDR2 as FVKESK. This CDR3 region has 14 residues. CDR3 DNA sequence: TGTGCCAGCAGCCAAGACTGGAGCTCCTACGAGCAGTACTTC. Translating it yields CASSQDWSSYEQYF.

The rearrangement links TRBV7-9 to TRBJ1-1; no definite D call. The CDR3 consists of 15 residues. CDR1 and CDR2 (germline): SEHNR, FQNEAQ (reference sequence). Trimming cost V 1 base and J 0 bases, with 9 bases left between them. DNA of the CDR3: TGTGCCAGCAGCTTAGGTGGAAAAATGAACACTGAAGCTTTCTTT. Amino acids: CASSLGGKMNTEAFF.

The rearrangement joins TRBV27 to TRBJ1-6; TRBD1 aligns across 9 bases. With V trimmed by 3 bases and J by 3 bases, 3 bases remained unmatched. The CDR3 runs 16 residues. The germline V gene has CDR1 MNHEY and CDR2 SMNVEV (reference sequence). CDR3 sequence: CASSFRDRVYNSPLHF. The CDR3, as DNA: TGTGCCAGCAGTTTCCGGGACAGGGTCTATAATTCACCCCTCCACTTT.

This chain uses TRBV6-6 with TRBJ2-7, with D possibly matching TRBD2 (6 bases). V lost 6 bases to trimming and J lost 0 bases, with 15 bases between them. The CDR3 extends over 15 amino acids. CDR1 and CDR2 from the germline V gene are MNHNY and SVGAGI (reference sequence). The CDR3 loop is CASSSYSGNSYEQYF. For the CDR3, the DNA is TGTGCCAGCAGCTCCTATAGCGGAAACTCCTACGAGCAGTACTTC.